This entry lists 31 T cell receptor beta chains sequenced from one sample in a study of blood T cell repertoires in COVID-19. Sequenced by immunoSEQ multiplex PCR; TCRdb stores in-frame clones only, minus some. The table has over 400,000 clones, more than 80% seen once; the top ten hold 1.4% to 1.5%. Input material: peripheral blood. All receptors come from a woman between 25 and 40 years old with active or convalescent COVID-19.

The chain is built from TRBV7-2 and TRBJ1-1, with D uncertain. Germline V CDR1 and CDR2: SGHTA, FQGNSA. The CDR3 spans 13 residues. V was clipped by 2 bases and J by 8 bases, with 12 bases between them. CDR3 coding DNA: TGTGCCAGCAGCTTACCGGGTGCGGTGGAAGCTTTCTTT. Translating it yields CASSLPGAVEAFF.

The V call is TRBV5-1, the J call TRBJ2-2; 12 bases agree with TRBD2. Unmatched junction bases numbered 11, after V lost 5 bases and J lost 6 bases. The CDR3 extends over 17 amino acids. CDR1 SGHRS and CDR2 YFSETQ come from the germline V gene. In nucleotides, the CDR3 is TGCGCCAGCAGACCTCGCGCTAGCGGGGGGGCCCCCGGGGAGCTGTTTTTT. As protein: CASRPRASGGAPGELFF.

The chain has TRBV18 and TRBJ2-3, with 9 bases lining up with TRBD2. The CDR3 runs 13 residues. CDR1 and CDR2 (germline): KGHSH, LQKENI. J gave up 7 bases and V 3 bases, and 2 bases lay outside the gene matches. The CDR3 loop reads CASSPLAGYTQYF. In DNA form, the CDR3 reads TGTGCCAGCTCACCCCTAGCGGGGTATACGCAGTATTTT.

The V call is TRBV18, the J call TRBJ1-2; D might be TRBD1 (5 bases). The CDR3 runs to 17 residues. V lost 3 bases, J lost 3 bases, and 20 bases lay in between. Per germline, CDR1 KGHSH and CDR2 LQKENI. The CDR3, as DNA: TGTGCCAGCTCACCCCCGAGGGGCCAGGGAGGAGACTATGGCTACACCTTC. As protein: CASSPPRGQGGDYGYTF.

The chain combines TRBV11-2 with TRBJ1-2; 9 bases line up with TRBD1. CDR1 SGHAT and CDR2 FQNNGV come from the germline V gene. V was pared by 6 bases and J by 3 bases, with 8 bases of the junction left unmatched. This CDR3 region has 15 residues. CDR3 coding DNA: TGTGCCAGCAGAAGACCGGGACAGGGAGACTATGGCTACACCTTC. It encodes CASRRPGQGDYGYTF.

This rearrangement joins TRBV11-2 to TRBJ2-1; 12 bases match TRBD2. J gave up 3 bases and V 5 bases, and 5 bases lay outside the gene matches. The CDR3 has 16 amino acids. CDR1 and CDR2 (germline): SGHAT, FQNNGV. CDR3 coding DNA: TGTGCCAGCAGCCCCGAGGGACTAGCGGGCTACAATGAGCAGTTCTTC. Its protein is CASSPEGLAGYNEQFF. The complete variable domain, with remaining parts taken from reference TRBV11-2 and TRBJ2-1, reads EAGVAQSPRYKIIEKRQSVAFWCNPISGHATLYWYQQILGQGPKLLIQFQNNGVVDDSQLPKDRFSAERLKGVDSTLKIQPAKLEDSAVYLCASSPEGLAGYNEQFFGPGTRLTVL.

The V gene is TRBV3-1 (or the pseudogene TRBV3-2), the J gene TRBJ1-1, with 7 bases matching TRBD1. V dropped 0 bases and J dropped 5; count of bases not matched to a gene: 3. The CDR3 sequence is 14 residues long. The germline V gene encodes CDR1 LGHDT and CDR2 YNNKEL (reference sequence). The CDR3 loop reads CASSQETGSTEAFF. CDR3 coding DNA: TGTGCCAGCAGCCAAGAGACAGGGAGTACTGAAGCTTTCTTT.

This sequence joins TRBV5-1 and TRBJ2-7; 7 positions agree with TRBD1. V was pared by 8 bases and J by 0 bases, with 8 bases of the junction left unmatched. This CDR3 has 14 residues. Germline V lookup: CDR1 SGHRS, CDR2 YFSETQ. CDR3 in amino acids: CASTGTASSYEQYF. CDR3 bases: TGCGCCAGTACCGGGACAGCGAGCTCCTACGAGCAGTACTTC.

This clone showed up just once. The chain combines TRBV11-2 with TRBJ2-3; 12 nucleotides match TRBD2. The CDR3 is 20 amino acids. Trimming cost V 0 bases and J 0 bases; bases outside gene matches: 10. Germline V gene sequence: CDR1 SGHAT, CDR2 FQNNGV. CDR3 nucleotide sequence: TGTGCCAGCAGCTTAGAACCCTCCTCGCTAGCGGGGGGGAGCACAGATACGCAGTATTTT. It specifies CASSLEPSSLAGGSTDTQYF.

Only one count was recorded for this clone. The chain combines TRBV5-6 with TRBJ2-5, with D possibly being TRBD1 (5 bases). Germline lookup yields CDR1 SGHDT and CDR2 YYEEEE. V gave up 4 bases and J gave up 5 bases, with 12 bases separating them. There are 13 residues in the CDR3. The CDR3 DNA follows: TGTGCCAGCAGCCGCAGACAGAGGGAGACCCAGTACTTC. Encoded protein: CASSRRQRETQYF.

The chain carries TRBV3-1 (or the pseudogene TRBV3-2) and TRBJ2-1; 7 nucleotides line up with TRBD1. The junction had 5 bases not matched to a gene; V was cut back by 4 bases and J by 2 bases. CDR3 length: 15 residues. Germline CDR1 and CDR2: LGHDT and YNNKEL (reference sequence). The CDR3 nucleotides are TGTGCCAGCAGCCTAGAGACAGGGCCCTACAATGAGCAGTTCTTC. Residues: CASSLETGPYNEQFF.

This rearrangement joins TRBV5-4 to TRBJ2-1; TRBD1 matches at 8 bases. The length of the CDR3 is 15 residues. With V trimmed by 4 bases and J by 4 bases, 7 bases remained unmatched. The germline gives CDR1 SGHNT, CDR2 YYREEE (reference sequence). The CDR3: CASSQDGQGYNEQFF. The CDR3 DNA is TGTGCCAGCAGCCAAGATGGACAGGGATACAATGAGCAGTTCTTC.

The chain has TRBV18 and TRBJ1-1; D perhaps matches TRBD1 (5 bases). This CDR3 has 14 amino acids. The V and J ends lost 7 bases and 7 bases respectively, with 19 bases between them. The germline V gene has CDR1 KGHSH and CDR2 LQKENI. CDR3 sequence reads: CASCTTEQVFEAFF. The CDR3 DNA is TGTGCCAGCTGCACCACGGAACAGGTTTTTGAAGCTTTCTTT.

The V call is TRBV5-4, the J call TRBJ1-2, with D possibly matching TRBD1 (5 bases). Germline loops: CDR1 SGHNT, CDR2 YYREEE (reference sequence). The V gene lost 4 bases and the J gene lost 8 bases, with 9 bases spanning the gap. The CDR3 has 11 amino acids. This CDR3 is CASSPGGGYTF. CDR3 sequence (DNA): TGTGCCAGCAGCCCGGGGGGGGGCTACACCTTC.

The rearrangement joins TRBV9 to TRBJ1-2, with 8 bases lining up with TRBD1. Per the germline V gene, CDR1 is SGDLS and CDR2 is YYNGEE. Trimming removed 4 bases from V and 4 bases from J; junction bases left unmatched: 6. CDR3 length: 14 residues. The CDR3 bases are TGTGCCAGCAGCACCAGGGGGCAGGTCTATGGCTACACCTTC. It translates to CASSTRGQVYGYTF. The whole variable domain, filled in from reference TRBV9 and TRBJ1-2, reads DSGVTQTPKHLITATGQRVTLRCSPRSGDLSVYWYQQSLDQGLQFLIQYYNGEERAKGNILERFSAQQFPDLHSELNLSSLELGDSALYFCASSTRGQVYGYTFGSGTRLTVV.

The V call is TRBV29-1, the J call TRBJ1-1; D unclear. Germline loops: CDR1 SQVTM, CDR2 ANQGSEA. This CDR3 contains 16 residues. The V and J ends lost 0 bases and 2 bases respectively, with 16 bases between them. CDR3 protein: CSVEDLRSPTNTEAFF. As DNA, the CDR3 is TGCAGCGTTGAAGATCTCAGGTCCCCCACAAACACTGAAGCTTTCTTT.

With respect to this clone: The junction shows a germline mismatch at one end, possibly a read error. J is TRBJ2-7 and V is TRBV4-1; 7 bases align to TRBD1. Looked up from germline, CDR1 is MGHRA and CDR2 is YSYEKL. This CDR3 has 17 residues. The chain's CDR3 is CTSSQVAQGELGYEQYF. As DNA, the CDR3 is TGCACCAGCAGCCAAGTGGCCCAGGGGGAGCTCGGGTACGAGCAGTACTTC.

This clone was picked up one time. A read error is possible here, since a much larger clone lies one base away. The rearrangement joins TRBV12-3 or TRBV12-4 to TRBJ1-6; 9 nucleotides match TRBD1. There are 13 residues in the CDR3. With 6 bases clipped from V and 7 bases from J, the junction kept 1 base outside the gene matches. CDR3 residues: CASSDRGNSPLHF. CDR3 in DNA: TGTGCCAGCAGCGACAGGGGGAATTCACCCCTCCACTTT.

V is TRBV11-2 and J is TRBJ2-4, with 9 bases identical to TRBD1. This CDR3 has 14 residues. V lost 5 bases, J lost 7 bases, and 6 bases stayed unmatched. Per the germline V gene, CDR1 is SGHAT and CDR2 is FQNNGV. For the CDR3, the DNA is TGTGCCAGCAGCCCCCGGGACAGGGTTAACATTCAGTACTTC. Protein sequence: CASSPRDRVNIQYF. The entire variable domain, with the rest obtained from reference TRBV11-2 and TRBJ2-4, is as follows: EAGVAQSPRYKIIEKRQSVAFWCNPISGHATLYWYQQILGQGPKLLIQFQNNGVVDDSQLPKDRFSAERLKGVDSTLKIQPAKLEDSAVYLCASSPRDRVNIQYFGAGTRLSVL.

The V gene is TRBV7-9, the J gene TRBJ1-1; 7 bases map to TRBD1. The CDR3 sequence is 14 residues long. Germline lookup yields CDR1 SEHNR and CDR2 FQNEAQ (reference sequence). V lost 5 bases, J lost 1 base, and 4 bases stayed unmatched. CDR3 sequence: CASSKGARNTEAFF. The CDR3 coding sequence is TGTGCCAGCAGCAAGGGGGCAAGGAACACTGAAGCTTTCTTT.

This clone was observed a single time. The chain couples TRBV27 to TRBJ1-6; no definite D call. There are 14 residues in the CDR3. CDR1 and CDR2 (germline): MNHEY, SMNVEV (reference sequence). The V and J ends lost 4 bases and 10 bases respectively, with 14 bases between them. Here the CDR3 reads CASSSRTGGSPLHF. Here the CDR3 DNA reads TGTGCCAGCAGTTCACGGACTGGAGGCTCACCCCTCCACTTT.

V is TRBV7-6 and J is TRBJ2-7, with TRBD2 matching over 8 bases. This CDR3 is built from 15 residues. V dropped 1 base and J dropped 3; count of bases not matched to a gene: 5. CDR1 and CDR2 from the germline V gene are SGHVS and FNYEAQ. The chain's CDR3 is CASSLVVGGDYEQYF. DNA for the CDR3: TGTGCCAGCAGCTTAGTGGTCGGGGGGGACTACGAGCAGTACTTC.

The chain employs TRBV12-1 and TRBJ1-2. TRBV12-1 is a known pseudogene. This CDR3 has 15 residues. The CDR3 DNA reads as TGTGCCAGCAGCTTTAATAGTTGTATTAACTATGGCTACACCTTC. It codes for CASSFNSCINYGYTF.

The chain couples TRBV19 to TRBJ1-2; 8 bases agree with TRBD1. The CDR3 is 16 amino acids. From germline, CDR1 is LNHDA and CDR2 SQIVND (reference sequence). V was pared by 4 bases and J by 3 bases, with 10 bases of the junction left unmatched. CDR3 loop: CASSTSPDRGYYGYTF. The CDR3 region has the DNA TGTGCCAGTAGTACCAGCCCCGACAGGGGATACTATGGCTACACCTTC.

This clone was seen ten or more times. The J gene is TRBJ1-5, the V gene TRBV19; possibly TRBD1 for D (5 bases). Germline values: CDR1 LNHDA, CDR2 SQIVND (reference sequence). This CDR3 spans 13 amino acids. The V and J ends lost 2 bases and 5 bases respectively, with 7 bases between them. CDR3 protein: CASSIFRDQPQHF. CDR3 bases: TGTGCCAGTAGTATATTCAGGGATCAGCCCCAGCATTTT.

The J gene is TRBJ2-5, the V gene TRBV11-2; D gene uncertain. CDR3 length equals 14 residues. V gave up 1 base and J gave up 2 bases, with 8 bases separating them. Germline CDR1 and CDR2: SGHAT and FQNNGV. This CDR3 reads CASSLVPRQETQYF. The CDR3 DNA follows: TGTGCCAGCAGCTTAGTACCGAGGCAAGAGACCCAGTACTTC.

V is TRBV2 and J is TRBJ2-1, with 8 nucleotides matching TRBD1. The V segment lost 4 bases and the J segment 7 bases; nucleotides outside the gene matches: 0. The CDR3 is made up of 12 amino acids. The V gene's germline CDR1 is SNHLY and CDR2 FYNNEI. The CDR3 sequence: CASSGQGNEQFF. The CDR3 DNA reads as TGTGCCAGCAGTGGACAGGGGAATGAGCAGTTCTTC.

This chain connects TRBV3-1 (or the pseudogene TRBV3-2) to TRBJ2-3; TRBD2 matches at 12 bases. Trimming took 6 bases from V and 2 from J; bases not matched to a gene: 9. Germline V CDR1 and CDR2: LGHDT, YNNKEL (reference sequence). This CDR3 has 17 residues. The CDR3 here is CASSPETSGSPTDTQYF. The CDR3 nucleotides read TGTGCCAGCAGTCCAGAGACTAGCGGGAGCCCCACAGATACGCAGTATTTT.

The V gene is TRBV30, the J gene TRBJ1-3; 8 bases line up with TRBD1. The ends lost 1 base at V and 4 bases at J; junction bases unmatched: 3. Germline-derived CDR1 and CDR2 are GTSNPN and SVGIG (reference sequence). This CDR3 has 14 residues. The CDR3 region is CAWSGGQGGNTIYF. In nucleotides, the CDR3 is TGTGCCTGGAGTGGAGGACAGGGAGGAAACACCATATATTTT.

This sequence joins TRBV7-2 and TRBJ1-1, with 7 bases fitting TRBD1. V lost 0 bases, J lost 11 bases, and 9 bases stayed unmatched. CDR1 and CDR2 from the germline V gene are SGHTA and FQGNSA. The CDR3 consists of 14 residues. For the CDR3, the DNA is TGTGCCAGCAGCTTAGCCTTCAGGGGGTGGGTGGCTTTCTTT. Protein: CASSLAFRGWVAFF.

This clone came up once. The chain is built from TRBV15 and TRBJ1-3; 7 nucleotides line up with TRBD1. Germline-derived CDR1 and CDR2 are LNHNV and YYDKDF (reference sequence). This CDR3 is 15 amino acids long. V lost 0 bases to trimming and J lost 1 base; unmatched junction nucleotides: 0. The CDR3, as DNA: TGTGCCACCAGCAGAGAACAGGGGTCTGGAAACACCATATATTTT. Amino acids: CATSREQGSGNTIYF.